This record looks at one TCR beta chain sequence and its context. Its target is not known. The sample is drawn from a study of cytomegalovirus exposure and HLA in healthy donors. Looking at the study overall: As released early, the data held 80 million to 90 million unique TCRs from HLA-typed donors.

Study observations and caveats: Apart from CMV serostatus, no immune exposure information was available.

The primer mix had 60 Vbeta and 13 Jbeta primers. The method was immunoSEQ multiplex PCR; TCRdb's version includes in-frame clones alone and lacks a portion of them. The listing records around 150,000 clones. Losses at the gene ends were 4 bases for V and 1 base for J; bases not matched to a gene: 3. From germline, CDR1 is KGHSH and CDR2 LQKENI. CDR3 length: 14 residues. The source material was PBMCs. This chain connects TRBV18 to TRBJ2-5, with TRBD2 matching 7 bases. The receptor's source is a woman aged 55-69 years in good health and CMV-seronegative. CDR3 loop: CASSRGGPQETQYF. The DNA of the CDR3 is TGTGCCAGCTCACGGGGGGGACCCCAAGAGACCCAGTACTTC.